This T cell receptor (beta chain) was recovered during a study of cytomegalovirus exposure and HLA in healthy donors. General study findings and limits: Indistinguishability led to the exclusion of some V segments, TRBV6-2 and TRBV6-3 included. Published work reported that the classifier diagnosed cytomegalovirus status with high specificity and sensitivity. There were reportedly fewer N-insertions in an Asian-associated ancestry cluster than the roughly 670-donor mean, in a later analysis.

This clone turned up a few times. Its antigen is unidentified. Researchers ran the PCR with 60 Vbeta and 13 Jbeta primers. Profiling relied on immunoSEQ multiplex PCR, and the TCRdb table lists in-frame clones only, not all of them. The table includes 200,000 to 250,000 clones, over 65% detected once. Trimming took off 3 bases at V and 0 bases at J, with 14 bases between the two ends. Germline V gene sequence: CDR1 MDHEN, CDR2 SYDVKM. There are 16 residues in the CDR3. V and J are TRBV28 and TRBJ1-1, with D maybe TRBD1 (6 bases). What was sequenced was PBMCs. The receptor was isolated from an older woman in good health and CMV-seropositive. The chain's CDR3 is CASSFRTVNLNTEAFF. The CDR3 coding sequence is TGTGCCAGCAGTTTTCGGACAGTAAACTTGAACACTGAAGCTTTCTTT.